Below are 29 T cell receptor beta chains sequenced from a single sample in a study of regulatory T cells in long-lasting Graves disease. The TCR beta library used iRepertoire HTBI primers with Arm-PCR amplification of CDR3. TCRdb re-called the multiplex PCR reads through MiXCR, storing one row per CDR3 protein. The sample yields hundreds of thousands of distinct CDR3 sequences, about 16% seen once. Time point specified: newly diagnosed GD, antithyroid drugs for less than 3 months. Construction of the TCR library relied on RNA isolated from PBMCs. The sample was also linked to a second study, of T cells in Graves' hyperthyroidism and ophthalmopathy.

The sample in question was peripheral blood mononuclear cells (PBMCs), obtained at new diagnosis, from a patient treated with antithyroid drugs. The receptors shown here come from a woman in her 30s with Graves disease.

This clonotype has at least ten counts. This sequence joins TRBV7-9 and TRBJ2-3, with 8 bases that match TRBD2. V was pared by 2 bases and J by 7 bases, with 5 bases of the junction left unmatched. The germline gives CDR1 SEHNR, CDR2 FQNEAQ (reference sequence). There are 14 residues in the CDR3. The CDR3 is CASSLTGGLNTQYF. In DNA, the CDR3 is TGTGCCAGCAGCTTAACGGGGGGGTTGAATACGCAGTATTTT.

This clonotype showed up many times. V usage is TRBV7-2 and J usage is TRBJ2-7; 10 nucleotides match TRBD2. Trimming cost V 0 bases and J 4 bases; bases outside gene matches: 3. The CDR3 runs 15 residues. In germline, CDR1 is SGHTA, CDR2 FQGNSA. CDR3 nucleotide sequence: TGTGCCAGCAGCTTAGCTGGGACTAGCGAGTACGAGCAGTACTTC. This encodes CASSLAGTSEYEQYF.

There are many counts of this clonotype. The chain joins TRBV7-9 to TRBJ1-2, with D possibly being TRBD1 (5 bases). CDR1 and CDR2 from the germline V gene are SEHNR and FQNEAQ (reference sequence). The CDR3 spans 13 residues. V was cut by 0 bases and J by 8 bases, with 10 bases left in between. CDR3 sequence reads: CASSLAAGSGYTF. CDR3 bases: TGTGCCAGCAGCTTAGCGGCAGGGTCGGGCTACACCTTC. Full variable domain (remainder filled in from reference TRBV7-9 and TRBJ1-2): DTGVSQNPRHKITKRGQNVTFRCDPISEHNRLYWYRQTLGQGPEFLTYFQNEAQLEKSRLLSDRFSAERPKGSFSTLEIQRTEQGDSAMYLCASSLAAGSGYTFGSGTRLTVV.

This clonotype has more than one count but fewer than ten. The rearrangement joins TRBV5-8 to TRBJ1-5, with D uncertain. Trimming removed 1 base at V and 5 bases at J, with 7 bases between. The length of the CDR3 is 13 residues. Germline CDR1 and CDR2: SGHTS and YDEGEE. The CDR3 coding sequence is TGTGCCAGCAGCTTGTTGCTTGATCAGCCCCAGCATTTT. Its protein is CASSLLLDQPQHF.

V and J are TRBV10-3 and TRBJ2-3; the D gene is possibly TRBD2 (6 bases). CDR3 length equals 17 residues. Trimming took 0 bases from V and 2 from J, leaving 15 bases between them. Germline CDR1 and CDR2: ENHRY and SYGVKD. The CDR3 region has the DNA TGTGCCATCAGTGAGTCCTATCTCGAGGGACTCACAGATACGCAGTATTTT. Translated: CAISESYLEGLTDTQYF.

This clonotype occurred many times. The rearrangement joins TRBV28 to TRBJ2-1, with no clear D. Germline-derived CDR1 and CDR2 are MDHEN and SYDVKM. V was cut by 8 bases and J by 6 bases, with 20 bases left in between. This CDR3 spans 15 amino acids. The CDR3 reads CASARLRLTVNEQFF. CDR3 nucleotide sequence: TGTGCCAGCGCCCGACTCCGATTAACGGTCAATGAGCAGTTCTTC.

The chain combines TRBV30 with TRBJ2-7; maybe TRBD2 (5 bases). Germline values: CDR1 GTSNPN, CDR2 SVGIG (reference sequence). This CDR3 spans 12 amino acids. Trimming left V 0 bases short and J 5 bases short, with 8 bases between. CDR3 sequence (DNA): TGTGCCTGGAGTGTGTGGGAGAACGAGCAGTACTTC. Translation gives CAWSVWENEQYF.

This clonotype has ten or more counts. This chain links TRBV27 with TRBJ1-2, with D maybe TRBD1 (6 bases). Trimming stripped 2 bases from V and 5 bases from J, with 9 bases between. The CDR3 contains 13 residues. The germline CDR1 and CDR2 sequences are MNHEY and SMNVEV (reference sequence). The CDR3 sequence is CASSLGGPYGYTF. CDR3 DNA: TGTGCCAGCAGTTTAGGGGGGCCTTATGGCTACACCTTC.

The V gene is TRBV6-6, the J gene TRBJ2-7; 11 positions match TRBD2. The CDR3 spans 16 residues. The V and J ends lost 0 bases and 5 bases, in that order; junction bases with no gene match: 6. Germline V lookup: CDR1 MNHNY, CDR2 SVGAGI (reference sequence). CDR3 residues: CASSYSASGRLNEQYF. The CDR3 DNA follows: TGTGCCAGCAGTTACTCGGCTAGCGGGAGGTTGAACGAGCAGTACTTC.

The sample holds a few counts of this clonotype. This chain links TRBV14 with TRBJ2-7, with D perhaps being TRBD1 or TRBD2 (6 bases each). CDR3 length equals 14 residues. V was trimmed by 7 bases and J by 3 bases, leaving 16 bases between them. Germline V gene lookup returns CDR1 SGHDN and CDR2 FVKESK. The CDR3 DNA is TGTGCCAGCAACGGGGGACACCCTTTCTACGAGCAGTACTTC. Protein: CASNGGHPFYEQYF.

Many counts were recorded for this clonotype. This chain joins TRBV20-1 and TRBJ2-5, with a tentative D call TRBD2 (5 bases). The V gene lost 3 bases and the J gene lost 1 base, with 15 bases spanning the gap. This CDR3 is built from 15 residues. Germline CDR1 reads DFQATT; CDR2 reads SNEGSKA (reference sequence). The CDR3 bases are TGCAGTGCTAGTTATACAGTGGGGAGCCAAGAGACCCAGTACTTC. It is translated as CSASYTVGSQETQYF.

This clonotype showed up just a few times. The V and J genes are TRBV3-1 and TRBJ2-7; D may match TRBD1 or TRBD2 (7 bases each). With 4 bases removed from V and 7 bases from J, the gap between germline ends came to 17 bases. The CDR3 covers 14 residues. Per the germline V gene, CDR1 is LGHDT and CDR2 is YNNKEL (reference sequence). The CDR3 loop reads CASSPWEGAEEQYF. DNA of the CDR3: TGTGCCAGCAGCCCCTGGGAGGGGGCGGAAGAGCAGTACTTC.

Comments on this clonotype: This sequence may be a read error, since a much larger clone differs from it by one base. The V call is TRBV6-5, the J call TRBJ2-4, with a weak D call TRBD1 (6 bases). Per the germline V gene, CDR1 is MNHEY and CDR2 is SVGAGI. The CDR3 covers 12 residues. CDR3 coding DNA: TGTGCCAGCCGTTACGGAGAGGGGGACAAGACCTTC. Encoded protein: CASRYGEGDKTF.

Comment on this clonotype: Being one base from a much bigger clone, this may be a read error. The CDR3 bases are TGTGCCACCCACAGGGTTGGGGGGAACGCTGAAGCTTTCTTT. Its protein product is CATHRVGGNAEAFF. The rearrangement uses TRBV27 and TRBJ1-1, with D perhaps TRBD1 (6 bases). Per germline, CDR1 MNHEY and CDR2 SMNVEV (reference sequence). This CDR3 is 14 amino acids long.

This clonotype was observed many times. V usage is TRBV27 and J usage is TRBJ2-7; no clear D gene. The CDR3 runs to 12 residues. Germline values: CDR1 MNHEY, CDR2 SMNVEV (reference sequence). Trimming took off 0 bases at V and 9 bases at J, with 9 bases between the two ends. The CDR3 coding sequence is TGTGCCAGCAGTTTATCCGGTAGTGGGCAGTACTTC. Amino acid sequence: CASSLSGSGQYF.

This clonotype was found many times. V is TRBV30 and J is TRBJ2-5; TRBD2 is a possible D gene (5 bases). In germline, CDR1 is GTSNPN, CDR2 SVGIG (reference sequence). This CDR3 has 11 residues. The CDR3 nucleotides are TGTGCTCGGGCCAGCGGAGGGACCCAGTACTTC. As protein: CARASGGTQYF.

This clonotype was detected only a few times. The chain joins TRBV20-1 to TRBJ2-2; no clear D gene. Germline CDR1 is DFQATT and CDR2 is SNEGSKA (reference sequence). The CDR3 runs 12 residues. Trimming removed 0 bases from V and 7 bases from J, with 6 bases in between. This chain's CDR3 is CSAREWVGELFF. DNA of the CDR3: TGCAGTGCTAGAGAATGGGTCGGGGAGCTGTTTTTT.

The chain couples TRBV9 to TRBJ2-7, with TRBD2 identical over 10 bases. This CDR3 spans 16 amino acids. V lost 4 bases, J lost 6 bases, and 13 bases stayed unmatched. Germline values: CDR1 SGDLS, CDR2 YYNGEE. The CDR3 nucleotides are TGTGCCAGCAGCCCCACTGGGAGCGGGGGGGCGTTCGAGCAGTACTTC. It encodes CASSPTGSGGAFEQYF. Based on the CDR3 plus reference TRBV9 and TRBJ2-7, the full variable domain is DSGVTQTPKHLITATGQRVTLRCSPRSGDLSVYWYQQSLDQGLQFLIQYYNGEERAKGNILERFSAQQFPDLHSELNLSSLELGDSALYFCASSPTGSGGAFEQYFGPGTRLTVT.

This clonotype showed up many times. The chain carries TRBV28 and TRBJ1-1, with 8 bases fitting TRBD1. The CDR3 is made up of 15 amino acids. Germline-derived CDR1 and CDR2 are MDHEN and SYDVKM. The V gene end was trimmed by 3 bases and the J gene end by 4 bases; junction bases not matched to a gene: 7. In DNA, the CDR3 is TGTGCCAGCAGTTTCCTCAGGGGGCGCGGCACTGAAGCTTTCTTT. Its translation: CASSFLRGRGTEAFF. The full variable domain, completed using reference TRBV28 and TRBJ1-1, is DVKVTQSSRYLVKRTGEKVFLECVQDMDHENMFWYRQDPGLGLRLIYFSYDVKMKEKGDIPEGYSVSREKKERFSLILESASTNQTSMYLCASSFLRGRGTEAFFGQGTRLTVV.

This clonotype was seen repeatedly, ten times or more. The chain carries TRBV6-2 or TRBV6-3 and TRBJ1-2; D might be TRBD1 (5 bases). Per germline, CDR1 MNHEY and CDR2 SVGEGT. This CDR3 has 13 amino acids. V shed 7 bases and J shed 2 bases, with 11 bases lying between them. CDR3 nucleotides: TGTGCCAGCATCAAGCGGGGGAACTATGGCTACACCTTC. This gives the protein CASIKRGNYGYTF.

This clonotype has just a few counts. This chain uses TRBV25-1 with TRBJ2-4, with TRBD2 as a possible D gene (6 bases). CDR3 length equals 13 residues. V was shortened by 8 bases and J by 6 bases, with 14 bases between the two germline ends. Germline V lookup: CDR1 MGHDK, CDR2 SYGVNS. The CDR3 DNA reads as TGTGCCAGCTGGGGGGAACGGAGAAACATTCAGTACTTC. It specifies CASWGERRNIQYF.

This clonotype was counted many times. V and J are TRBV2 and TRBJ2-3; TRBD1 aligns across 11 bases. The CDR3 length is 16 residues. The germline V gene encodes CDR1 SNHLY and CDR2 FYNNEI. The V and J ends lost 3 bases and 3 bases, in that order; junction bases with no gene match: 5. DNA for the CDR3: TGTGCCAGCAGTGACTGGACAGGGGGCAGGACAGATACGCAGTATTTT. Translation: CASSDWTGGRTDTQYF.

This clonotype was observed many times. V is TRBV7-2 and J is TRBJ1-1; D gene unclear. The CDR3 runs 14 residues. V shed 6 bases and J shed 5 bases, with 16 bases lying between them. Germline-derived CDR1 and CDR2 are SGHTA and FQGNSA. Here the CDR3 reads CASSRRAAGTEAFF. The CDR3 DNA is TGTGCCAGCAGTCGACGTGCGGCGGGTACTGAAGCTTTCTTT.

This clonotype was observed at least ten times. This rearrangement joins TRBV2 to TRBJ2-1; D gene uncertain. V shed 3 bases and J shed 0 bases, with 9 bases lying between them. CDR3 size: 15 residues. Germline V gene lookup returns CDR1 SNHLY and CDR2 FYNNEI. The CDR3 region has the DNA TGTGCCAGCAGTGATGGTCTCAGCTCCTACAATGAGCAGTTCTTC. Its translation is CASSDGLSSYNEQFF.

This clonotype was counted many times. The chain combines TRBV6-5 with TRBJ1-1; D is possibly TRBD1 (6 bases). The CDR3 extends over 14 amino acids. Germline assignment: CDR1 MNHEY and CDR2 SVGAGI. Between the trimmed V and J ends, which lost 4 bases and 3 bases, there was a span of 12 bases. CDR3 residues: CASSWDIRYTEAFF. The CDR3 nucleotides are TGTGCCAGCAGTTGGGACATTAGGTACACTGAAGCTTTCTTT.

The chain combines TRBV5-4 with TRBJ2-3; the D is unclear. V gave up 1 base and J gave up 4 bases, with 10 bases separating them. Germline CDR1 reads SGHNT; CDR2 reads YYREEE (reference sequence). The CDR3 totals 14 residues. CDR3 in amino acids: CASSLNGSPDTQYF. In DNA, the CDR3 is TGTGCCAGCAGCTTGAACGGATCCCCAGATACGCAGTATTTT.

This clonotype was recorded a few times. CDR3 region: CASSQGGTYNSPLHF. Written as DNA, the CDR3 is TGTGCCAGCAGCCAAGGGGGAACCTATAATTCACCCCTCCACTTT. The chain is built from TRBV3-1 and TRBJ1-6, with unresolved D. CDR3 length: 15 residues. V lost 1 base and J 2 bases, leaving 6 bases between the germline ends. Germline lookup yields CDR1 LGHDT and CDR2 YNNKEL (reference sequence). The complete variable domain, with remaining parts taken from reference TRBV3-1 and TRBJ1-6, reads DTAVSQTPKYLVTQMGNDKSIKCEQNLGHDTMYWYKQDSKKFLKIMFSYNNKELIINETVPNRFSPKSPDKAHLNLHINSLELGDSAVYFCASSQGGTYNSPLHFGNGTRLTVT.

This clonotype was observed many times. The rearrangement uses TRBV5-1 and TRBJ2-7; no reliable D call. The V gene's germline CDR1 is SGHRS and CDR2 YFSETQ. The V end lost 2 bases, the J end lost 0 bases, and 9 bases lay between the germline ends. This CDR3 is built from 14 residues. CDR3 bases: TGCGCCAGCAGCTTTACCCCGGGCTCCTACGAGCAGTACTTC. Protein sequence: CASSFTPGSYEQYF.

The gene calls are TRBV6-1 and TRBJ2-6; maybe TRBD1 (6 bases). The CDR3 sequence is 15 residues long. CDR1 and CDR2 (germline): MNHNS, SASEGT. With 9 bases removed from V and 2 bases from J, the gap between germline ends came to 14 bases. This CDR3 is CASRQAWAGANVLTF. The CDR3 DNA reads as TGTGCCAGTAGACAGGCGTGGGCTGGGGCCAACGTCCTGACTTTC.